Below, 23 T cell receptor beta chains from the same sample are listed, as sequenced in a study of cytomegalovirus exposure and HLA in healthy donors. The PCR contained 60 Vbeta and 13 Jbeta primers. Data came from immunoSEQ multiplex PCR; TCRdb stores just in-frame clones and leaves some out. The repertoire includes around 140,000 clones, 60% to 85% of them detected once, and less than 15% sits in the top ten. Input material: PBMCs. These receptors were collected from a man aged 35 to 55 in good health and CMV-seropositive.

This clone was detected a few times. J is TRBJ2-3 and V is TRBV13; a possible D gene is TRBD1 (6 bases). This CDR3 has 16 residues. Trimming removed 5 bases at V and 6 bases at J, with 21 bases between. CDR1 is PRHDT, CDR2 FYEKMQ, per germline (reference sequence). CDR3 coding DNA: TGTGCCAGCAGCGAACAAAGCGGACAGCCGGGGGATACGCAGTATTTT. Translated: CASSEQSGQPGDTQYF.

CDR3 nucleotides: TGTGCCAGTAGCCTAGCGGGAGTCAGCACCGGGGAGCTGTTTTTT. Its protein is CASSLAGVSTGELFF. V and J are TRBV19 and TRBJ2-2, with 10 bases aligning to TRBD2. This CDR3 region has 15 residues. CDR1 is LNHDA and CDR2 is SQIVND in the germline V gene (reference sequence). V shed 6 bases and J 4 bases; nucleotides not matched to a gene: 5. Variable domain in full (rest from reference TRBV19 and TRBJ2-2): DGGITQSPKYLFRKEGQNVTLSCEQNLNHDAMYWYRQDPGQGLRLIYYSQIVNDFQKGDIAEGYSVSREKKESFPLTVTSAQKNPTAFYLCASSLAGVSTGELFFGEGSRLTVL.

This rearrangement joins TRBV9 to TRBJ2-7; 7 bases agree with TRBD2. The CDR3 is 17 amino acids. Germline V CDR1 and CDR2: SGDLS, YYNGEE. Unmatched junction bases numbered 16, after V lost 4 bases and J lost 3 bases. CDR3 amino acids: CASSPLAAPEFGYEQYF. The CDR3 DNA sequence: TGTGCCAGCAGCCCTCTAGCGGCCCCGGAGTTCGGCTACGAGCAGTACTTC.

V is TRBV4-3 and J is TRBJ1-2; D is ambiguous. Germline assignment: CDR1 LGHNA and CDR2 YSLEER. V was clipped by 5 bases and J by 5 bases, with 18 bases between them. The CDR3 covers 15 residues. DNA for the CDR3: TGCGCCAGCAGCGCAGACACAAGATCCTCTTATGGCTACACCTTC. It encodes CASSADTRSSYGYTF.

CDR3 nucleotides: TGTGCCAGCAGCTTACTTGGCGGAATTCAGCCCCAGCATTTT. Protein: CASSLLGGIQPQHF. The chain uses TRBV7-8 and TRBJ1-5; D ambiguous. The V end was cut by 2 bases, the J end by 6 bases, with 11 bases between. The V gene's germline CDR1 is SGHVS and CDR2 FQNEAQ. The CDR3 extends over 14 amino acids.

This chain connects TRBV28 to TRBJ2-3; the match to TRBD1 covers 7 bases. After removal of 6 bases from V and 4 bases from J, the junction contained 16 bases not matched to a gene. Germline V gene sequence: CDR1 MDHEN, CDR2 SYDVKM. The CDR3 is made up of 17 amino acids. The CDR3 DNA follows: TGTGCCAGCAGGCCTAATCCTGGACAGGTCGATGCAGATACGCAGTATTTT. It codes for CASRPNPGQVDADTQYF.

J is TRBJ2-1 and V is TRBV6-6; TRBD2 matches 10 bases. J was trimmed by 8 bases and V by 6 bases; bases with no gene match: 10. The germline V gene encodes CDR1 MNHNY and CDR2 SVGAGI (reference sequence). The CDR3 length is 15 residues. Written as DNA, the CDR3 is TGTGCCAGCAGAGGAAGTAGCGGGGGGTCCTATGAGCAGTTCTTC. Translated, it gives CASRGSSGGSYEQFF.

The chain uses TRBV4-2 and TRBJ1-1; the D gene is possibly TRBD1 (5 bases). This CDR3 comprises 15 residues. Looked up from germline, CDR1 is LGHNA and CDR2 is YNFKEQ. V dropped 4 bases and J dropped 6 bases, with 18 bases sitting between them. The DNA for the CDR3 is TGTGCCAGCAGCCTAGGGCAGGGAGGGGAGGCTGAAGCTTTCTTT. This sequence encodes CASSLGQGGEAEAFF.

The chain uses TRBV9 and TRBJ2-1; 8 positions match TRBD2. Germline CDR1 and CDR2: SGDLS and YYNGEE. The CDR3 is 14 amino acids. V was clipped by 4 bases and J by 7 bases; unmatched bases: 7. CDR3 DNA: TGTGCCAGCAGCTTCCTGGGACTAGAGAATGAGCAGTTCTTC. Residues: CASSFLGLENEQFF.

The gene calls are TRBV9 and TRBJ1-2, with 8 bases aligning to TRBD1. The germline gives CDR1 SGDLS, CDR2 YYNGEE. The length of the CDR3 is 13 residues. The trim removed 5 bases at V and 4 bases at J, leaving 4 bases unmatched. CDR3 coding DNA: TGTGCCAGCAGTTTGACAGGGGCCTATGGCTACACCTTC. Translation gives CASSLTGAYGYTF.

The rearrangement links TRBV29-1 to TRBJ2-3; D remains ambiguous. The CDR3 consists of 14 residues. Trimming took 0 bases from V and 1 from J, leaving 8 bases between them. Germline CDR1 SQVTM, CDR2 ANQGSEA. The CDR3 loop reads CSVEDPTGTDTQYF. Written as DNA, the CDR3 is TGCAGCGTTGAAGATCCCACGGGCACAGATACGCAGTATTTT.

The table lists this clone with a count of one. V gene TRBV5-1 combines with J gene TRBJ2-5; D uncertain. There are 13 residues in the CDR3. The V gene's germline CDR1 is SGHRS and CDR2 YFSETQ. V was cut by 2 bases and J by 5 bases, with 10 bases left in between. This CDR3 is CASSFGALETQYF. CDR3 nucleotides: TGCGCCAGCAGCTTCGGAGCCCTTGAGACCCAGTACTTC.

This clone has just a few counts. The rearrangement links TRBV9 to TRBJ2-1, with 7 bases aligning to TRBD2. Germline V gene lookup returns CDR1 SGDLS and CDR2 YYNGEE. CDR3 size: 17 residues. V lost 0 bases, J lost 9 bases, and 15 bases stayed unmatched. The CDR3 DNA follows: TGTGCCAGCAGCGTAGAAGTCTCTAGCGGCTTTGTTGGTGAGCAGTTCTTC. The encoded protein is CASSVEVSSGFVGEQFF.

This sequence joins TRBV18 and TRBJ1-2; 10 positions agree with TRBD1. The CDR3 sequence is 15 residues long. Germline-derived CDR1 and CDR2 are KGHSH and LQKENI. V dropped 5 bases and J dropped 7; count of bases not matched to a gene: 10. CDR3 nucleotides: TGTGCCAGCTCATCATTTATTGGACAGGGGGGTGGCTACACCTTC. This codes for CASSSFIGQGGGYTF.

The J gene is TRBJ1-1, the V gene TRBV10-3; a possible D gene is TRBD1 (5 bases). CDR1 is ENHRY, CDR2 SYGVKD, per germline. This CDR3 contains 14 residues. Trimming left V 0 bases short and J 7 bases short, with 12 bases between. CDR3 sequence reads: CAISESGQILEAFF. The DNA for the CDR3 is TGTGCCATCAGTGAGTCGGGGCAGATTCTTGAAGCTTTCTTT.

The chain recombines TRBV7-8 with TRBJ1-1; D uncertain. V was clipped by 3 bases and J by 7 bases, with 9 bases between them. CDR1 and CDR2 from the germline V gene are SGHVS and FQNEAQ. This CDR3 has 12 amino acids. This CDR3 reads CASSLSFIEAFF. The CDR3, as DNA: TGTGCCAGCAGCTTGTCGTTTATTGAAGCTTTCTTT.

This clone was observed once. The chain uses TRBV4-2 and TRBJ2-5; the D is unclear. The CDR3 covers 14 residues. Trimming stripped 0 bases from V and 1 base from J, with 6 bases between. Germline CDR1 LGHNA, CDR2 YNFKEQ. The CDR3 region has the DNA TGTGCCAGCAGCCAAGATAACATCCAAGAGACCCAGTACTTC. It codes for CASSQDNIQETQYF.

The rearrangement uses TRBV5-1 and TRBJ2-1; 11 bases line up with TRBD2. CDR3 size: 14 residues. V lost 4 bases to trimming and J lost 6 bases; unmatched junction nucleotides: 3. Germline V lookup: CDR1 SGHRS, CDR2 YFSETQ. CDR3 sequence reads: CASSQGTSGNEQFF. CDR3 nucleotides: TGCGCCAGCAGCCAGGGGACTAGCGGCAATGAGCAGTTCTTC.

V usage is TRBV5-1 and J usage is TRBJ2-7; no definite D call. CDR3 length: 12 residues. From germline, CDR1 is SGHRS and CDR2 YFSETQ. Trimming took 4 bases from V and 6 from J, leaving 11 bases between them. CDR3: CASSGSGPEQYF. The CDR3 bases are TGCGCCAGCAGCGGTAGTGGTCCCGAGCAGTACTTC. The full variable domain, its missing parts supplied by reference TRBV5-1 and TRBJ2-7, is KAGVTQTPRYLIKTRGQQVTLSCSPISGHRSVSWYQQTPGQGLQFLFEYFSETQRNKGNFPGRFSGRQFSNSRSEMNVSTLELGDSALYLCASSGSGPEQYFGPGTRLTVT.

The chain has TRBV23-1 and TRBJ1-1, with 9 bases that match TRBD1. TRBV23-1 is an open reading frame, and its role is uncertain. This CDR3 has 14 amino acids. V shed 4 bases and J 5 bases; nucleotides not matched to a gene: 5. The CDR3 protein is CASSLGTGLTEAFF. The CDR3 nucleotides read TGCGCCAGCAGTCTTGGGACAGGGTTAACTGAAGCTTTCTTT.

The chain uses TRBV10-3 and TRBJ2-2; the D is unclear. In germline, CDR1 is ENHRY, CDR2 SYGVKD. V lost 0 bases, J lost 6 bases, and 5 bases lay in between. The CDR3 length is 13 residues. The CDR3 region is CAISESPSGELFF. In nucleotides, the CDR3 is TGTGCCATCAGTGAGTCCCCTTCCGGGGAGCTGTTTTTT.

The CDR3 nucleotides are TGTGCCTGGAGTGTGGGCAGACGAAACACCATATATTTT. It is translated as CAWSVGRRNTIYF. The chain combines TRBV30 with TRBJ1-3, with D unresolved. V dropped 0 bases and J dropped 5 bases, with 8 bases sitting between them. The CDR3 extends over 13 amino acids. In germline, CDR1 is GTSNPN, CDR2 SVGIG (reference sequence).

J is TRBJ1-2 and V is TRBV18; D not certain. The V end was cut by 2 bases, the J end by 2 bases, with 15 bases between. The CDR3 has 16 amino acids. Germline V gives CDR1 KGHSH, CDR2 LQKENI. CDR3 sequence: CASSPGGGMGNYGYTF. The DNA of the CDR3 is TGTGCCAGCTCACCAGGTGGAGGGATGGGGAACTATGGCTACACCTTC.